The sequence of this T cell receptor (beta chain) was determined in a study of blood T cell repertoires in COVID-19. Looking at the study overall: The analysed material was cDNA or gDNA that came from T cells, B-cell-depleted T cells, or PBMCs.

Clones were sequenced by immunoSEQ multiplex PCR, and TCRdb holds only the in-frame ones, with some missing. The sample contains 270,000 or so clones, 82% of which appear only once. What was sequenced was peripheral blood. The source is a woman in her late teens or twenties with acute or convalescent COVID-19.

CDR3: CASSIVSSGTGASYEQYF. CDR3 coding DNA: TGTGCCAGTAGTATAGTGTCGTCGGGGACAGGGGCCTCCTACGAGCAGTACTTC. J is TRBJ2-7 and V is TRBV19, with TRBD1 matching 10 bases. This CDR3 comprises 18 residues. Looked up from germline, CDR1 is LNHDA and CDR2 is SQIVND (reference sequence). The junction had 9 bases not matched to a gene; V was cut back by 1 base and J by 0 bases. Using reference TRBV19 and TRBJ2-7 for the parts outside the CDR3, the full variable domain is DGGITQSPKYLFRKEGQNVTLSCEQNLNHDAMYWYRQDPGQGLRLIYYSQIVNDFQKGDIAEGYSVSREKKESFPLTVTSAQKNPTAFYLCASSIVSSGTGASYEQYFGPGTRLTVT.